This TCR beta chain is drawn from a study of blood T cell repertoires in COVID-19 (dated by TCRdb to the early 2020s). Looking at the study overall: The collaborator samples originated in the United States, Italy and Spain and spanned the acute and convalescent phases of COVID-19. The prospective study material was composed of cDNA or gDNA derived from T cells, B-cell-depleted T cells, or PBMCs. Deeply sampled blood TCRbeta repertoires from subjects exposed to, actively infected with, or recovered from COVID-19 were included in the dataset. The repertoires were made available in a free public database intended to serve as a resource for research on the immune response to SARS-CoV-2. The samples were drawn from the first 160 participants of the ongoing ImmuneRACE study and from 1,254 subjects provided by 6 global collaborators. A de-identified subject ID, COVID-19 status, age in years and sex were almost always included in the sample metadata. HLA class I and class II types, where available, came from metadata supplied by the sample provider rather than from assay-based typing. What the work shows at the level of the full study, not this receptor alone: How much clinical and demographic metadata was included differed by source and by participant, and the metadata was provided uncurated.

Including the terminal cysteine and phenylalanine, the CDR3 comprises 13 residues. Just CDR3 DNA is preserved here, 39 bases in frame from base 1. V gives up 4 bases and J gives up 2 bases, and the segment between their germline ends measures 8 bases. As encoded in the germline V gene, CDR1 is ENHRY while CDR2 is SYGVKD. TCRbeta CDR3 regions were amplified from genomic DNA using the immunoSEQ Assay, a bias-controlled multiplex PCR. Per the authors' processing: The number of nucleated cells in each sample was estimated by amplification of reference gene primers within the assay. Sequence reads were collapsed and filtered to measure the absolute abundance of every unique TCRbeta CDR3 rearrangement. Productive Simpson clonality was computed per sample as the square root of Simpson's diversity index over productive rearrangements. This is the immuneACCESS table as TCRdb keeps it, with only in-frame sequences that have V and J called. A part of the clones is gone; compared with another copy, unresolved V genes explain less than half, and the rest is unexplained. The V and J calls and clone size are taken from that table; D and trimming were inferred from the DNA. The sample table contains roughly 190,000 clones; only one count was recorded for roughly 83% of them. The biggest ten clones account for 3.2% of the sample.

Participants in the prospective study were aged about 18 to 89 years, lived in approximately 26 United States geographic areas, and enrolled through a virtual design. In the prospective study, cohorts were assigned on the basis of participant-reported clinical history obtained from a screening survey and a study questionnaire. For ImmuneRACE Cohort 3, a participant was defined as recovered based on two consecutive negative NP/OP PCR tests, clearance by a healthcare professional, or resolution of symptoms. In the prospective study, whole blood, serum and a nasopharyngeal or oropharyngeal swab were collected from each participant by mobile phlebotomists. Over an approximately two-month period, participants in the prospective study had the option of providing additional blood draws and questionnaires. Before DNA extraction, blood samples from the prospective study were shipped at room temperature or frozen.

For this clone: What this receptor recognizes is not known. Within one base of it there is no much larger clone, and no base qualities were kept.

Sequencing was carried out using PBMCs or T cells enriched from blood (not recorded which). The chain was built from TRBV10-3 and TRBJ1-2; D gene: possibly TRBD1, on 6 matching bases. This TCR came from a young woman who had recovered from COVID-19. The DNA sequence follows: TGTGCCATCAGTGCGGACAGCAACTATGGCTACACCTTC. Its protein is CAISADSNYGYTF.